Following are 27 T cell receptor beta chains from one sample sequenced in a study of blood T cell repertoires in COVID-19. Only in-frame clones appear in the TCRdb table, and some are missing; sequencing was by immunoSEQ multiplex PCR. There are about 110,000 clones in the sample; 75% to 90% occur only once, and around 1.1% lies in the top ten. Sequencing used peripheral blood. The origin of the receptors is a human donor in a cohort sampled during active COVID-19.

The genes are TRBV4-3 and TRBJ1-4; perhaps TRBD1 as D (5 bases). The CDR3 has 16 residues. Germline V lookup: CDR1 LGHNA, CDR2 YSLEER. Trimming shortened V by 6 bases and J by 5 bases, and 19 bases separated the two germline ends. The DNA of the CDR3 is TGCGCCAGCAGTCCCAGGTACGGGGGAAGGAATGAAAAACTGTTTTTT. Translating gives CASSPRYGGRNEKLFF.

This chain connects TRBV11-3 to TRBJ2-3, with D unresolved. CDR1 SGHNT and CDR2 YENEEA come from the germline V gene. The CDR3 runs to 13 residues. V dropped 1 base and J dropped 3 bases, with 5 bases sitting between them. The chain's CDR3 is CASSLALTDTQYF. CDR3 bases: TGTGCCAGCAGCTTAGCCCTGACAGATACGCAGTATTTT.

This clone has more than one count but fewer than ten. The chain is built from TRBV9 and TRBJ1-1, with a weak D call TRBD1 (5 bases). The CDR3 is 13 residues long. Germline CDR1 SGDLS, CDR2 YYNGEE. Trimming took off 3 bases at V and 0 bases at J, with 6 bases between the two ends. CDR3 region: CASSGQLNTEAFF. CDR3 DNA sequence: TGTGCCAGCAGCGGACAGCTGAACACTGAAGCTTTCTTT.

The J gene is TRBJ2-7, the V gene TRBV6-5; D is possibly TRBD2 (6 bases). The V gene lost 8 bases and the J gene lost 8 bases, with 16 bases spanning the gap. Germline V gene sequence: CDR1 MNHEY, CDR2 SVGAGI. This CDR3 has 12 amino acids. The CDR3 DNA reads TGTGCCAGCTGGCGGCAGGGACTGAAGCAGTACTTC. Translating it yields CASWRQGLKQYF.

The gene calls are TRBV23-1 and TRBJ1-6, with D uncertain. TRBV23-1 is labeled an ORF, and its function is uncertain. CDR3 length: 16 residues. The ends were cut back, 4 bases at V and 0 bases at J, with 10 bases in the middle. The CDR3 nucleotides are TGCGCCAGCAGTCTCAGCCGGAGCTCCTATAATTCACCCCTCCACTTT. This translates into CASSLSRSSYNSPLHF.

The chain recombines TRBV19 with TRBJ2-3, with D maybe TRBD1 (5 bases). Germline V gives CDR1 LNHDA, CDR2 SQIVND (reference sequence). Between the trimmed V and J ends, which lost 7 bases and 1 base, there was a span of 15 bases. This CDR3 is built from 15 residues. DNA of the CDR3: TGTGCCAGTACTTTCCGCAGCAGGGGCACAGATACGCAGTATTTT. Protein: CASTFRSRGTDTQYF. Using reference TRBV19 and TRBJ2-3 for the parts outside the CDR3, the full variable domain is DGGITQSPKYLFRKEGQNVTLSCEQNLNHDAMYWYRQDPGQGLRLIYYSQIVNDFQKGDIAEGYSVSREKKESFPLTVTSAQKNPTAFYLCASTFRSRGTDTQYFGPGTRLTVL.

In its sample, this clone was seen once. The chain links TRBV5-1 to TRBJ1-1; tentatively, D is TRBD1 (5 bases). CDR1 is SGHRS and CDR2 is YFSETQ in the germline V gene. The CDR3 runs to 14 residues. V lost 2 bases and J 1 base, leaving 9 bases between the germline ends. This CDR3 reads CASSLQVTNTEAFF. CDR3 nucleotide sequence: TGCGCCAGCAGCTTACAGGTGACGAACACTGAAGCTTTCTTT.

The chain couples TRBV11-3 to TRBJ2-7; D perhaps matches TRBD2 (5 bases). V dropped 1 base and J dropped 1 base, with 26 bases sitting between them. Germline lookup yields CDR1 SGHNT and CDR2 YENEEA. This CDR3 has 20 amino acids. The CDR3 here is CASSLAWGAATRSASYEQYF. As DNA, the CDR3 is TGTGCCAGCAGCTTAGCTTGGGGAGCGGCAACTCGATCCGCTTCCTACGAGCAGTACTTC.

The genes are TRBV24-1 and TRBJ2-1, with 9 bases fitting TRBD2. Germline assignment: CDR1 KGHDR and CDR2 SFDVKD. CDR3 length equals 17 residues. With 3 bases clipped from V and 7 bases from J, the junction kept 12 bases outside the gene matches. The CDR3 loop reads CATSDSGTSHIRNEQFF. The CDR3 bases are TGTGCCACCAGTGATAGCGGGACTAGCCATATTAGGAATGAGCAGTTCTTC.

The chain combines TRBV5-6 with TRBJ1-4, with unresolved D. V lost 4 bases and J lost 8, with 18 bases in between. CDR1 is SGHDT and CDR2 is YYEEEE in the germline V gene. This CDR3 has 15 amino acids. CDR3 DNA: TGTGCCAGCAGCACGGCGGGAGGAGGAACCGAAAAACTGTTTTTT. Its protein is CASSTAGGGTEKLFF.

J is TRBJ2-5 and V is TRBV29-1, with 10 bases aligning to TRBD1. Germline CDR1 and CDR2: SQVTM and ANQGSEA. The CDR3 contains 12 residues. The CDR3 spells CSLGDRGETQYF. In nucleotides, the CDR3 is TGCAGTCTTGGGGACAGGGGAGAGACCCAGTACTTC.

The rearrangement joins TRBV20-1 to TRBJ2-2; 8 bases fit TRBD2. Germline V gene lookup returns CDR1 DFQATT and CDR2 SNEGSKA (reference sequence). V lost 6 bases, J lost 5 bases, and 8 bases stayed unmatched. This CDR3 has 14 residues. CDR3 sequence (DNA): TGCAGTGCAAGTAGCGGGACCCCGACCGGGGAGCTGTTTTTT. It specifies CSASSGTPTGELFF.

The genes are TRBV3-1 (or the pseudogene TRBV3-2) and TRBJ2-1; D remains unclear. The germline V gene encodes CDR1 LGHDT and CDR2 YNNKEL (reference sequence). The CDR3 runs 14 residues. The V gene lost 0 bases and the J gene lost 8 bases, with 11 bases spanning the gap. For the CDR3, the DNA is TGTGCCAGCAGCCAAGAACCGGCGAGCGATGAGCAGTTCTTC. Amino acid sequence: CASSQEPASDEQFF.

CDR3 nucleotides: TGTGCCAGCAGCGAAGGGACAGTGAGCACTGAAGCTTTCTTT. Its protein is CASSEGTVSTEAFF. V gene TRBV3-1 (or the pseudogene TRBV3-2) combines with J gene TRBJ1-1, with 7 bases aligning to TRBD1. The CDR3 is 14 amino acids. Trimming took 5 bases from V and 4 from J; bases not matched to a gene: 7. CDR1 and CDR2 from the germline V gene are LGHDT and YNNKEL (reference sequence).

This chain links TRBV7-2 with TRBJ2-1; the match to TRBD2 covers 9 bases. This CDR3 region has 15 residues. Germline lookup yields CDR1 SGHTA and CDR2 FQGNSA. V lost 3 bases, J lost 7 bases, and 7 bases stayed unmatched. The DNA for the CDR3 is TGTGCCAGCAGCTTTAGCGGGGGAGGACAGAATGAGCAGTTCTTC. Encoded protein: CASSFSGGGQNEQFF.

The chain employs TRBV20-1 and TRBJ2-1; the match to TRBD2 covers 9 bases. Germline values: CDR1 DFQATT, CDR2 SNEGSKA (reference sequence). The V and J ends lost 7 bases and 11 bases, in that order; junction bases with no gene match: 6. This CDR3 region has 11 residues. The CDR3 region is CSGLADPQQFF. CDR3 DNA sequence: TGCAGTGGACTAGCGGATCCTCAGCAGTTCTTC.

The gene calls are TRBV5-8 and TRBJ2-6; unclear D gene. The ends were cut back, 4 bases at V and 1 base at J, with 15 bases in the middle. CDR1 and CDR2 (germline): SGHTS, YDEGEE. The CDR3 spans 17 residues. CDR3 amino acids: CASSQTRIGSGANVLTF. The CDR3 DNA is TGTGCCAGCAGCCAGACTCGGATCGGATCTGGGGCCAACGTCCTGACTTTC.

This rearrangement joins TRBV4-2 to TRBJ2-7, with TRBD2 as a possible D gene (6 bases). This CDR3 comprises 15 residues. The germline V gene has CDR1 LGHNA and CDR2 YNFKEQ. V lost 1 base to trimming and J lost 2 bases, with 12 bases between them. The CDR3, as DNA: TGTGCCAGCAGCCAAGGAGAGCGGGCCGCCTACGAGCAGTACTTC. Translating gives CASSQGERAAYEQYF.

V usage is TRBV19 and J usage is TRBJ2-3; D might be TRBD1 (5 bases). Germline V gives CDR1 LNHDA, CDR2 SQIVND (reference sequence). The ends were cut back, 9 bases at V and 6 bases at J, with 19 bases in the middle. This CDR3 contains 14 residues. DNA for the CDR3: TGTGCCAGCTCTAGAAGAGTCAGGGCTGATACGCAGTATTTT. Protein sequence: CASSRRVRADTQYF.

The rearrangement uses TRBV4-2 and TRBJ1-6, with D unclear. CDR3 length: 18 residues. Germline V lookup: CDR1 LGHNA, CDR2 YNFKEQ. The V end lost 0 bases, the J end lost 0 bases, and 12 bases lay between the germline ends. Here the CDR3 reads CASSQDLGGSSYNSPLHF. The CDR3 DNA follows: TGTGCCAGCAGCCAAGATCTCGGCGGAAGCTCCTATAATTCACCCCTCCACTTT.

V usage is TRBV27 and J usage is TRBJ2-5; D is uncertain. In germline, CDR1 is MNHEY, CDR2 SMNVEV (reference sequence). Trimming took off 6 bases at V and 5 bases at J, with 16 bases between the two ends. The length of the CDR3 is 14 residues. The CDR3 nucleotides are TGTGCCAGCAGCATACGTGAGTGGGCGGAGACCCAGTACTTC. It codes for CASSIREWAETQYF.

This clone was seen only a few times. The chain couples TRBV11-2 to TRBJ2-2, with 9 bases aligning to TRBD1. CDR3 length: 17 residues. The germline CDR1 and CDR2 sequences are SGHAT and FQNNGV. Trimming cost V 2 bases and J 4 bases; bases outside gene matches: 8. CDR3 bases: TGTGCCAGCAGCTTAAGTCCGGGACAGGGATTCACCGGGGAGCTGTTTTTT. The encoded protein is CASSLSPGQGFTGELFF.

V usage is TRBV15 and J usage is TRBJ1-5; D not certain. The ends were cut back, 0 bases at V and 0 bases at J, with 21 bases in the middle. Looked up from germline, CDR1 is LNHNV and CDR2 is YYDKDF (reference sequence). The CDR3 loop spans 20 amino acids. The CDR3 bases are TGTGCCACCAGCAGAGATATAACAAGGGCGAGGGATAATAGCAATCAGCCCCAGCATTTT. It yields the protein CATSRDITRARDNSNQPQHF.

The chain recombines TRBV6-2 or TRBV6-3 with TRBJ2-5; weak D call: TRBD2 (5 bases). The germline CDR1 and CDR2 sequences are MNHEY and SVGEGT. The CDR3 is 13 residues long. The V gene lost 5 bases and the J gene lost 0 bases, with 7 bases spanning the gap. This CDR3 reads CASSVLDQETQYF. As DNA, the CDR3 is TGTGCCAGCAGTGTACTAGACCAAGAGACCCAGTACTTC.

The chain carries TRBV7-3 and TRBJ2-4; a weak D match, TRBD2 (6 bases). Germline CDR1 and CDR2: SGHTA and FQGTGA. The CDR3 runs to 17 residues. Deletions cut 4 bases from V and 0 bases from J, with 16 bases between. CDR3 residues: CASSSTLGGLAKNIQYF. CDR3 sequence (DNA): TGTGCCAGCAGCTCGACCCTTGGGGGACTAGCCAAAAACATTCAGTACTTC.

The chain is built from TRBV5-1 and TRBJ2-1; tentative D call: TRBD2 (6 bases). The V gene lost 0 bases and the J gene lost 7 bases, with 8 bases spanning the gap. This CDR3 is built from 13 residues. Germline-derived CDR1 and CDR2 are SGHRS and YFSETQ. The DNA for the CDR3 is TGCGCCAGCAGCTTGGAGGGAGGAAATGAGCAGTTCTTC. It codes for CASSLEGGNEQFF.

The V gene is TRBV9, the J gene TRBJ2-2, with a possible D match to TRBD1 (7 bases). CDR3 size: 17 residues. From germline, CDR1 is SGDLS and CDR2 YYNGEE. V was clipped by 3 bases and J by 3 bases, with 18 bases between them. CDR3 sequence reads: CASSASTGTWYTGELFF. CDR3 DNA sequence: TGTGCCAGCAGCGCGTCGACAGGGACTTGGTACACCGGGGAGCTGTTTTTT.